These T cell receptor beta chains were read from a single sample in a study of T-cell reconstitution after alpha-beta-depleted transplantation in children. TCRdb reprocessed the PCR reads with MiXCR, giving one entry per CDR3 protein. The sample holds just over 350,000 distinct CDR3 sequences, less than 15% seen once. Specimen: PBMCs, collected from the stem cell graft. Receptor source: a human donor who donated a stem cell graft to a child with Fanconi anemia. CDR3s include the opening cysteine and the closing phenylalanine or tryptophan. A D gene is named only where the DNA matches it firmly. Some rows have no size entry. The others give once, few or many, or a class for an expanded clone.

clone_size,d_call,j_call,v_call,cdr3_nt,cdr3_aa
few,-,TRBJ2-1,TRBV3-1,TGTGCCAGCAGCCAAACCAGGGTCAATGAGCAGTTCTTC,CASSQTRVNEQFF
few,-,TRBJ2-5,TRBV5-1,TGCGCCAGCAAGGACAACCAAGAGACCCAGTACTTC,CASKDNQETQYF
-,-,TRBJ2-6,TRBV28,TGTGCCAGCAGTTCCCGGGCGACAGCCCTGGGGGCCAACGTCCTGACTTTC,CASSSRATALGANVLTF
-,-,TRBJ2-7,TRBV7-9,TGTGCCAGCAGCCGGGACAACTACTACGAGCAGTACTTC,CASSRDNYYEQYF
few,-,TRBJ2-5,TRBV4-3,TGCGCCAGCAGCCAAGATCCGGGGACCGAGACCCAGTACTTC,CASSQDPGTETQYF
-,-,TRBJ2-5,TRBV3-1,TGTGCCAGCAGCCGAAATCCGGGGGCACCCGAGACCCAGTACTTC,CASSRNPGAPETQYF
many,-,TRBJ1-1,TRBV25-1,TGTGCCAGCAGTGAATCAGGATCGAACACTGAAGCTTTCTTT,CASSESGSNTEAFF
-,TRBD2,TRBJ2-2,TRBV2,TGTGCCAGCAGAGGACTAGCGGGGGCGATCGGGGTTCTGTTTTTT,CASRGLAGAIGVLFF
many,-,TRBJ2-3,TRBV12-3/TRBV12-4,TGTGCCAGCAGTTCTGGGGGGGCGACAGATACGCAGTATTTT,CASSSGGATDTQYF
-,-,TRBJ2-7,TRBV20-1,TGCAGTGCTAGCGGACAGCACTACGAGCAGTACTTC,CSASGQHYEQYF
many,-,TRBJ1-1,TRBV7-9,TGTGCCAGCAGACCCCTGAACACTGAAGCTTTCTTT,CASRPLNTEAFF
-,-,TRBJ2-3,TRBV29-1,TGCAGCGTCGGGAGTTTCACTAGCACAGATACGCAGTATTTT,CSVGSFTSTDTQYF
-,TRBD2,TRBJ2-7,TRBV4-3,TGCGCCAGCAGCCAAGAGTTGCTAGCGGGATCCTACGAGCAGTACTTC,CASSQELLAGSYEQYF
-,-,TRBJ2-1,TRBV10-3,TGTGCCATCAGCAGACAAGAGAGTGAGCAGTTCTTC,CAISRQESEQFF
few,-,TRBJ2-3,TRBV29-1,TGCAGCGTTTCACCCCTTGGGGGGGGCAACACAGATACGCAGTATTTT,CSVSPLGGGNTDTQYF
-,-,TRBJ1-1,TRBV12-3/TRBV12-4,TGTGCCAGCTCGGTCTGGGGGGGCATTGGCACTGAAGCTTTCTTT,CASSVWGGIGTEAFF
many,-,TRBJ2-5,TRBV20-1,TGCAGTGCTAGAGACAAACAGGACGGTTGGTACCAAGAGACCCAGTACTTC,CSARDKQDGWYQETQYF
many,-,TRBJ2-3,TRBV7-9,TGTGCCAGCAGCTTCCAGCGGAGGACTAGCACAGATACGCAGTATTTT,CASSFQRRTSTDTQYF
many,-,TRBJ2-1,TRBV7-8,TGTGCCAGCAGCCTCGTTACGGGCTCCTACAATGAGCAGTTCTTC,CASSLVTGSYNEQFF
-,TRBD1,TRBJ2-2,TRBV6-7,TGTGCCAGCAGTGGTGAACCTCAGGGGGCTGGGGAGCTGTTTTTT,CASSGEPQGAGELFF
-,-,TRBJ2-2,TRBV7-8,TGTGCCAGCACCCTTGGGGCCCAGGGGCAGGAGCTGTTTTTT,CASTLGAQGQELFF
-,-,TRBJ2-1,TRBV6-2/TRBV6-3,TGTGCCAGCAGTCTTCTAGGGGGGGCCGTCGGCAATGAGCAGTTCTTC,CASSLLGGAVGNEQFF
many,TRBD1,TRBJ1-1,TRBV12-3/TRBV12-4,TGTGCCAGCACCAAAGGGGGACAGGAGACTGAAGCTTTCTTT,CASTKGGQETEAFF
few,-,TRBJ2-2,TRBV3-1,TGTGCCAGCAGCCAAGAAGGTACCACCGGGGAGCTGTTTTTT,CASSQEGTTGELFF
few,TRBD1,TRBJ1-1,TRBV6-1,TGTGCCAGCTGGCGGGGACAGGGGTTAACGGGCACTGAAGCTTTCTTT,CASWRGQGLTGTEAFF
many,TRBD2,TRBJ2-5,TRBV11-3,TGTGCCAGCAGCTTTGGTGGTAGCGGGGGTGCGGAGACCCAGTACTTC,CASSFGGSGGAETQYF
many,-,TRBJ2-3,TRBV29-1,TGCAGCGTTGAAGGTCTAGCTGGAGAGACGCAGTATTTT,CSVEGLAGETQYF
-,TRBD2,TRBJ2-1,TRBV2,TGTGCCAGCAGGGGGGGGATTATCACGGGGGAGCAGTTCTTC,CASRGGIITGEQFF
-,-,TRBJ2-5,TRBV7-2,TGTGCCAGCCTCCCCCTTCCGGGACATCCGACCCAGTACTTC,CASLPLPGHPTQYF
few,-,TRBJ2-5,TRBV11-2,TGTGCCAGCACCTCCGACAGGGCGGGAGGAGAGACCCAGTACTTC,CASTSDRAGGETQYF
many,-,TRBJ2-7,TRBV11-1,TGTGCCAGCAGCTCGTCCATAGTGAGGGAATACCCCCTCTACGAGCAGTACTTC,CASSSSIVREYPLYEQYF
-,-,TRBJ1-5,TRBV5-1,TGCGCCAGCAGCTTGGGCATTAGCAATCAGCCCCAGCATTTT,CASSLGISNQPQHF
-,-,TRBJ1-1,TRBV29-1,TGCAGCGTTGAACACAGGTGGAGCACTGAAGCTTTCTTT,CSVEHRWSTEAFF
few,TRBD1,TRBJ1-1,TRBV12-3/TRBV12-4,TGTGCCAGCAGTTGGACAGGGGGCCCCACTGAAGCTTTCTTT,CASSWTGGPTEAFF
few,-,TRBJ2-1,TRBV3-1,TGTGCCATCCGAGGTGGAGGGGGCGGCTATTTGGATGAGCAGTTCTTC,CAIRGGGGGYLDEQFF
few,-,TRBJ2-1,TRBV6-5,TGTGCCAGCAGCTCCAGTCACAATGAGCAGTTCTTC,CASSSSHNEQFF
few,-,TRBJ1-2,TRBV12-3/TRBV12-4,TGTGCCAGCAGTTTCGTGAGGGGGGGGGACTATGGCTACACCTTC,CASSFVRGGDYGYTF
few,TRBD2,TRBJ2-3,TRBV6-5,TGTGCCAGCAGTTACTCCATCCTAGCGGTTAGCACAGATACGCAGTATTTT,CASSYSILAVSTDTQYF
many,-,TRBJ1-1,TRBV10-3,TGTGCCATCAGGGCACCCGAGAGCACTGAAGCTTTCTTT,CAIRAPESTEAFF
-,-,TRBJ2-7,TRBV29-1,TGCAGCGTTGAGAACGGGGTATCCTACGAGCAGTACTTC,CSVENGVSYEQYF
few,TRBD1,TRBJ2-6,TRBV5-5,TGTGCCAGCAGTCCCCAGGGGGCTGGGGTTGTGAGGGCCAACGTCCTGACTTTC,CASSPQGAGVVRANVLTF
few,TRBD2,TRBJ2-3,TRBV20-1,TGCAGTGCCCCTCCCGGGGGGGGTAGCACAGATACGCAGTATTTT,CSAPPGGGSTDTQYF
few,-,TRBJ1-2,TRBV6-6,TGTGCCAGCAGGGATTATGGCTACACCTTC,CASRDYGYTF
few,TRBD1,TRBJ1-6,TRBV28,TGTGCCAGCAGTGTCGACAGGGGTAGCTCCTATAATTCACCCCTCCACTTT,CASSVDRGSSYNSPLHF
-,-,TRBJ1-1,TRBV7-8,TGTGCCAGCAGCTTAGGACGGCAGCCGAACACTGAAGCTTTCTTT,CASSLGRQPNTEAFF
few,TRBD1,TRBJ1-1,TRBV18,TGTGCCAGCTCACCAGACAGGGGAGCTGAAGCTTTCTTT,CASSPDRGAEAFF
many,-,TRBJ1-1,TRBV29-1,TGCAGCGTTGAAGGTGGTGGCGAGAGGGCTTTCTTT,CSVEGGGERAFF
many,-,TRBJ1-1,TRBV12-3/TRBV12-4,TGTGCCAGCAGTTTAGCGCAGGGCCTTGAAGCTTTCTTT,CASSLAQGLEAFF
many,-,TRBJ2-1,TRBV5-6,TGTGCCAGCAGCTTGTCCCAGGGTTGGGTCAATGAGCAGTTCTTC,CASSLSQGWVNEQFF
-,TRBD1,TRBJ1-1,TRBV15,TGTGCCACCAGCGGGGGACAGGCTACTTTTCCTGAAGCTTTCTTT,CATSGGQATFPEAFF
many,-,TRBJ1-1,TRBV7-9,TGTGCCAGCAGCTTATTGGAGTCTGAAGCTTTCTTT,CASSLLESEAFF
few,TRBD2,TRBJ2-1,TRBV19,TGTGCCAGTAGTTTTAGCGGGGGGGCCTACAATGAGCAGTTCTTC,CASSFSGGAYNEQFF
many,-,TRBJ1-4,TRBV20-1,TGCAGTGCCACGGGGGGCGTACAGAGGGTCGGAAAACTGTTTTTT,CSATGGVQRVGKLFF
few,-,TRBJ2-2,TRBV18,TGTGCCAGCTCACCACCCTCCGCCCTCGGCACCGGGGAGCTGTTTTTT,CASSPPSALGTGELFF
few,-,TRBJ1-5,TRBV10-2,TGCGCCAGCAGCGACCGATGGACCGATCTTTATAGCAATCAGCCCCAGCATTTT,CASSDRWTDLYSNQPQHF